Included here is one T cell receptor beta chain sequence, with context. This sample stems from a study of blood T cell repertoires in COVID-19. Study overall: Italy, Spain and the United States were the sources of the convalescent and acute COVID-19 samples. T cells, B-cell-depleted T cells, or PBMCs supplied cDNA or gDNA.

Authors' analysis steps: Estimation of nucleated cell counts was performed using reference gene primer amplification. Clones were sequenced by immunoSEQ multiplex PCR, and TCRdb holds only the in-frame ones, with some missing. V and J calls and clone size come straight from that table; D and trimming were deduced from the DNA. This table has around 70,000 clones, about nine tenths appearing once. The germline V and J ends were trimmed by 6 bases and 0 bases, with 12 bases remaining between them. The CDR3 has 15 residues. Germline V CDR1 and CDR2: SGHTA, FQGNSA. Sequencing was done on a sample of peripheral blood. The chain uses TRBV7-2 and TRBJ2-1, with D possibly matching TRBD1 (6 bases). This TCR was recovered from a human donor in a cohort sampled during active COVID-19. The DNA of the CDR3 is TGTGCCAGCAGTTTGGACAGAGGCTCCTACAATGAGCAGTTCTTC. As protein: CASSLDRGSYNEQFF.